This TCR beta chain was captured by sequencing in a study of blood T cells in healthy people across ages. There were healthy Caucasian individuals from Russia, aged roughly 6 to 100, serving as donors. The CDR3 extends over 17 amino acids. The V gene's germline CDR1 is MNHEY and CDR2 SMNVEV (reference sequence). Combining a sample-barcoded 5' primer with a J-beta primer mix, a second PCR ran for roughly 7 to 12 cycles. TCRdb redid the calling of the 5' RACE reads with MiXCR, one entry per CDR3 protein. The sample lists some 890,000 distinct CDR3 sequences, almost 30% occurring once. Another study also made use of these data, one on T cells of mothers and their children. From that paper: RNA was extracted, and all of it went into cDNA synthesis at roughly 1.5 ug per 15 ul. Barcodes and 2-4 random nucleotides were added by M1S in the second PCR.

The V and J genes are TRBV27 and TRBJ2-7; TRBD2 agrees at 14 bases. The last part of the DNA fits TRBJ2-1 better; the J call may be wrong. The sequenced sample consisted of blood. The source of this sequence is a woman aged 40 to 50 in good health. Here the CDR3 reads CASSPQPGLAGVNEQFF. The CDR3 coding sequence is TGTGCCAGCAGCCCTCAACCGGGACTAGCGGGGGTCAATGAGCAGTTCTTC.